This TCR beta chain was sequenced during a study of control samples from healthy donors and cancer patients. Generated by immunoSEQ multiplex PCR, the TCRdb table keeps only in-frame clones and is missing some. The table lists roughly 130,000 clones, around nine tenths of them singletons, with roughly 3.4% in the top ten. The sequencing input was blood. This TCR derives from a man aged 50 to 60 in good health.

The CDR3, as DNA: TGCGCCAGCAGTGACTCGGCACTCACAGATACGCAGTATTTT. It codes for CASSDSALTDTQYF. The V and J genes are TRBV10-2 and TRBJ2-3, with unresolved D. V gave up 3 bases and J gave up 2 bases, with 9 bases separating them. The CDR3 covers 14 residues. From germline, CDR1 is WSHSY and CDR2 SAAADI.